Shown below are 16 T cell receptor beta chains from a single sample sequenced in a study of cytomegalovirus exposure and HLA in healthy donors listed by TCRdb under 2017. Receptor amplification or capture employed the immunoSEQ multiplex PCR assay. A mixture of 60 forward primers for TCR Vbeta segments and 13 reverse primers for TCR Jbeta segments was used in the multiplex PCR. TCRdb carries this immuneACCESS record with in-frame sequences only. Its versions omit some clonotypes, under half of them owing to an unresolved V gene in the studies checked, with the rest unexplained. In all, the sample holds 110,000 to 150,000 clones, and about 80% of those were seen once. In total, the top ten clones hold roughly 4.7% of the sample. The sequencing sample was made of PBMCs. Receptor source: a man in his forties or fifties in good health and CMV-seronegative.

The chain is built from TRBV2 and TRBJ2-6; no clear D. From germline, CDR1 is SNHLY and CDR2 FYNNEI. CDR3 length equals 15 residues. The V end lost 4 bases, the J end lost 0 bases, and 7 bases lay between the germline ends. CDR3 sequence (DNA): TGTGCCAGCAGTGGTTCCGGCTCTGGGGCCAACGTCCTGACTTTC. Translating gives CASSGSGSGANVLTF.

The chain links TRBV28 to TRBJ1-2; TRBD1 matches 9 bases. Germline V gene data show CDR1 as MDHEN and CDR2 as SYDVKM. The trim removed 6 bases at V and 8 bases at J, leaving 10 bases unmatched. This CDR3 spans 14 amino acids. The CDR3 protein is CASRPTGGAGGYTF. CDR3 DNA sequence: TGTGCCAGCAGGCCCACAGGGGGCGCGGGAGGCTACACCTTC.

The V call is TRBV19, the J call TRBJ1-5; D is perhaps TRBD1 (5 bases). In germline, CDR1 is LNHDA, CDR2 SQIVND (reference sequence). Trimming pared 0 bases from V and 6 bases from J, leaving 9 bases between. CDR3 length equals 14 residues. The CDR3 DNA follows: TGTGCCAGTAGTATAGATGGGGGGAGTCAGCCCCAGCATTTT. Protein product: CASSIDGGSQPQHF.

The gene calls are TRBV5-1 and TRBJ2-7; perhaps TRBD2 as D (6 bases). This CDR3 has 17 residues. Trimming cost V 4 bases and J 6 bases, with 26 bases left between them. Germline CDR1 is SGHRS and CDR2 is YFSETQ. The chain's CDR3 is CASSTAPARGRSGEQYF. CDR3 sequence (DNA): TGCGCCAGCAGCACCGCCCCCGCCCGGGGGAGAAGTGGCGAGCAGTACTTC.

The chain uses TRBV7-9 and TRBJ1-2, with a weak D call TRBD1 (6 bases). Trimming pared 5 bases from V and 1 base from J, leaving 17 bases between. This CDR3 contains 16 residues. The V gene's germline CDR1 is SEHNR and CDR2 FQNEAQ (reference sequence). Written as DNA, the CDR3 is TGTGCCAGCAGCCATTACACAGGGTCGCTTAACTATGGCTACACCTTC. This sequence encodes CASSHYTGSLNYGYTF.

A single count supports this clone. The chain has TRBV6-4 and TRBJ1-6; 10 positions agree with TRBD1. V shed 8 bases, J shed 9 bases, and the junction held 22 bases outside the gene matches. From germline, CDR1 is MRHNA and CDR2 SNTAGT. This CDR3 comprises 19 residues. CDR3 sequence (DNA): TGTGCCAGCTCTCCTGAAGCGTGGGACAGGGGAGGCTCAAGTTCACCCCTCCACTTT. It translates to CASSPEAWDRGGSSSPLHF.

The rearrangement joins TRBV9 to TRBJ2-7; D not certain. In germline, CDR1 is SGDLS, CDR2 YYNGEE. This CDR3 has 14 amino acids. V lost 4 bases and J lost 4, with 15 bases in between. CDR3 sequence: CASSPLSRQYEQYF. In DNA, the CDR3 is TGTGCCAGCAGCCCTCTGTCCAGGCAGTACGAGCAGTACTTC. Full variable domain (remainder filled in from reference TRBV9 and TRBJ2-7): DSGVTQTPKHLITATGQRVTLRCSPRSGDLSVYWYQQSLDQGLQFLIQYYNGEERAKGNILERFSAQQFPDLHSELNLSSLELGDSALYFCASSPLSRQYEQYFGPGTRLTVT.

In this sample, this clone turned up a few times. This chain links TRBV13 with TRBJ1-1, with TRBD1 as a possible D gene (6 bases). The V gene lost 2 bases and the J gene lost 1 base, with 23 bases spanning the gap. This CDR3 region has 19 residues. Germline-derived CDR1 and CDR2 are PRHDT and FYEKMQ (reference sequence). CDR3 in amino acids: CASSLLSGWRQVENTEAFF. The CDR3 bases are TGTGCCAGCAGCTTATTATCTGGGTGGAGACAGGTGGAGAACACTGAAGCTTTCTTT. The variable domain in full, with the rest retrieved from reference TRBV13 and TRBJ1-1, is AAGVIQSPRHLIKEKRETATLKCYPIPRHDTVYWYQQGPGQDPQFLISFYEKMQSDKGSIPDRFSAQQFSDYHSELNMSSLELGDSALYFCASSLLSGWRQVENTEAFFGQGTRLTVV.

V and J are TRBV5-1 and TRBJ2-5, with D hard to call. There are 13 residues in the CDR3. The germline V and J ends were trimmed by 3 bases and 1 base, with 7 bases remaining between them. CDR1 SGHRS and CDR2 YFSETQ come from the germline V gene. The CDR3 sequence is CASSSIPQETQYF. The CDR3 DNA is TGCGCCAGCAGCTCTATCCCCCAAGAGACCCAGTACTTC.

This clone was found a few times. The genes are TRBV9 and TRBJ2-1, with TRBD2 identical over 7 bases. The CDR3 is 14 residues long. The J segment lost 2 bases and the V segment lost 2 bases, leaving 1 base of the junction unmatched. Germline V gene sequence: CDR1 SGDLS, CDR2 YYNGEE. The CDR3 bases are TGTGCCAGCAGCGTCGGGGGGACCTACAATGAGCAGTTCTTC. Its translation: CASSVGGTYNEQFF.

The chain links TRBV16 to TRBJ1-5; D gene ambiguous. The germline V gene encodes CDR1 KGHSY and CDR2 FQNENV. This CDR3 has 15 residues. V shed 0 bases and J shed 4 bases, with 10 bases lying between them. The CDR3 loop is CASSQSFTVNQPQHF. CDR3 in DNA: TGTGCCAGCAGCCAATCGTTTACAGTAAATCAGCCCCAGCATTTT.

The chain has TRBV6-6 and TRBJ1-1, with D tentatively TRBD1 (5 bases). From germline, CDR1 is MNHNY and CDR2 SVGAGI (reference sequence). V was pared by 3 bases and J by 1 base, with 6 bases between. This CDR3 is built from 13 residues. The CDR3 loop is CASSYQGNTEAFF. CDR3 coding DNA: TGTGCCAGCAGTTATCAGGGGAACACTGAAGCTTTCTTT.

The chain joins TRBV18 to TRBJ2-1; 7 nucleotides align to TRBD2. With 0 bases clipped from V and 0 bases from J, the junction kept 2 bases outside the gene matches. The CDR3 runs 16 residues. Germline CDR1 reads KGHSH; CDR2 reads LQKENI. CDR3 loop: CASSPPGTNSYNEQFF. The CDR3 DNA is TGTGCCAGCTCACCACCCGGGACTAACTCCTACAATGAGCAGTTCTTC.

V is TRBV9 and J is TRBJ2-7; 7 positions match TRBD2. V lost 3 bases, J lost 5 bases, and 11 bases stayed unmatched. Germline V gives CDR1 SGDLS, CDR2 YYNGEE. The CDR3 runs 15 residues. CDR3 region: CASSGRGKVGDEQYF. DNA of the CDR3: TGTGCCAGCAGCGGGCGGGGGAAGGTCGGGGACGAGCAGTACTTC.

The V call is TRBV5-1, the J call TRBJ1-2; TRBD1 matches 11 bases. V lost 4 bases to trimming and J lost 8 bases; unmatched junction nucleotides: 7. The germline gives CDR1 SGHRS, CDR2 YFSETQ. The CDR3 extends over 14 amino acids. CDR3 region: CASSLGQGAPGYTF. The CDR3 DNA sequence: TGCGCCAGCAGCCTAGGACAGGGGGCGCCCGGCTACACCTTC.

J is TRBJ2-7 and V is TRBV19; 9 nucleotides align to TRBD1. The V gene end was trimmed by 6 bases and the J gene end by 7 bases; junction bases not matched to a gene: 7. This CDR3 contains 13 residues. Germline loops: CDR1 LNHDA, CDR2 SQIVND (reference sequence). The CDR3 region has the DNA TGTGCCAGTAGGCGCGGACAGGGGCAGGAGCAGTACTTC. This translates into CASRRGQGQEQYF.